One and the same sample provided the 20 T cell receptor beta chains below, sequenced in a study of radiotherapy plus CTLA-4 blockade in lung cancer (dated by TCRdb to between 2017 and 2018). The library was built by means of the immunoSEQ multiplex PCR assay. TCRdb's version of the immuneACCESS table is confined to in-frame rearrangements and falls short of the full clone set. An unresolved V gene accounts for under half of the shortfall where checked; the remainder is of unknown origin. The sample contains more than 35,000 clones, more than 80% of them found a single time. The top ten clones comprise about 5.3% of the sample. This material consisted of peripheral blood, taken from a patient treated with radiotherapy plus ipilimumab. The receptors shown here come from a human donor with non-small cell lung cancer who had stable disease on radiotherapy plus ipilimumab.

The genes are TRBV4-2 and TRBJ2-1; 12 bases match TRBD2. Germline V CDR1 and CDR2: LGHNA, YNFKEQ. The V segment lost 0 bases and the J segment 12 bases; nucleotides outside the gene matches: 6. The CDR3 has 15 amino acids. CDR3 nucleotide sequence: TGTGCCAGCAGCCAAGAACGGCTAGCGGGAGGGCGGCAGTTCTTC. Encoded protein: CASSQERLAGGRQFF.

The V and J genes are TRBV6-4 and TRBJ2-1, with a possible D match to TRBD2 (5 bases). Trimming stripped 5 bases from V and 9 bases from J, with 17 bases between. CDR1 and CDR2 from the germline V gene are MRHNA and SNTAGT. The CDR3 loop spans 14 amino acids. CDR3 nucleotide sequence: TGTGCCAGCAGTCTGGAGTCCGGGATGAGTGAGCAGTTCTTC. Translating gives CASSLESGMSEQFF.

The CDR3 protein is CASSISAETYEQYF. CDR3 sequence (DNA): TGTGCCAGTAGTATTTCAGCGGAAACCTACGAGCAGTACTTC. J is TRBJ2-7 and V is TRBV19, with a possible D match to TRBD2 (5 bases). The CDR3 totals 14 residues. The ends were cut back, 3 bases at V and 2 bases at J, with 11 bases in the middle. The V gene's germline CDR1 is LNHDA and CDR2 SQIVND (reference sequence).

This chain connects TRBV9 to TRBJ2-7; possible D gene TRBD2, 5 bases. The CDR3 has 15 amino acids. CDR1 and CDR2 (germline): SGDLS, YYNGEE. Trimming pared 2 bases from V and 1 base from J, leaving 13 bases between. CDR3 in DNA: TGTGCCAGCAGCGTCAGTGGACTCCCTTCCTACGAGCAGTACTTC. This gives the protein CASSVSGLPSYEQYF. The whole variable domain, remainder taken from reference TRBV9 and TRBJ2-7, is DSGVTQTPKHLITATGQRVTLRCSPRSGDLSVYWYQQSLDQGLQFLIQYYNGEERAKGNILERFSAQQFPDLHSELNLSSLELGDSALYFCASSVSGLPSYEQYFGPGTRLTVT.

CDR3 protein: CASSVDWNAVEQYF. CDR3 nucleotides: TGTGCCAGCAGCGTAGATTGGAACGCGGTCGAGCAGTACTTC. The chain couples TRBV9 to TRBJ2-7; D uncertain. The length of the CDR3 is 14 residues. V lost 0 bases, J lost 6 bases, and 13 bases lay in between. Per the germline V gene, CDR1 is SGDLS and CDR2 is YYNGEE.

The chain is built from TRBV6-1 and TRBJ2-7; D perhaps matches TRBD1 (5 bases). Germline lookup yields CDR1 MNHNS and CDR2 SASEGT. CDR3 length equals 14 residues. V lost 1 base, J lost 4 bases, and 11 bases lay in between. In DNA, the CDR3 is TGTGCCAGCAGTGAAGTAGGGGAAGGGTACGAGCAGTACTTC. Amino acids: CASSEVGEGYEQYF.

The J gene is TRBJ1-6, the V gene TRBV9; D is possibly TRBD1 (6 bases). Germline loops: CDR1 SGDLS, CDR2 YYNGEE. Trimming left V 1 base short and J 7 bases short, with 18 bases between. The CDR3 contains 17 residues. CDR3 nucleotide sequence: TGTGCCAGCAGCGTAACCCCGGTGGGGGCAGGGAATTCACCCCTCCACTTT. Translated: CASSVTPVGAGNSPLHF.

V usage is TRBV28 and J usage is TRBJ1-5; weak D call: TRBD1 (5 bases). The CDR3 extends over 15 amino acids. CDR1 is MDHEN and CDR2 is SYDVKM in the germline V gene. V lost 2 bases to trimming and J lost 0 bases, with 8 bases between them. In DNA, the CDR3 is TGTGCCAGCAGTTTACAGGGATATAGCAATCAGCCCCAGCATTTT. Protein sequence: CASSLQGYSNQPQHF.

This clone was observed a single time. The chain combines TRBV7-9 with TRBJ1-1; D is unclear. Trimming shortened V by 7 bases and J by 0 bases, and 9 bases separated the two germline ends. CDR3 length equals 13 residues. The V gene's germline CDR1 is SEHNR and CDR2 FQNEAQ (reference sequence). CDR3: CASTDSMNTEAFF. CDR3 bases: TGTGCCAGCACCGATAGCATGAACACTGAAGCTTTCTTT.

This chain's CDR3 is CASSLRSGREFTDTQYF. CDR3 nucleotides: TGTGCCAGCAGCTTGAGATCGGGGCGGGAGTTCACAGATACGCAGTATTTT. This chain joins TRBV7-9 and TRBJ2-3; TRBD2 matches 7 bases. The germline V gene has CDR1 SEHNR and CDR2 FQNEAQ (reference sequence). The CDR3 runs to 17 residues. V shed 3 bases and J 2 bases; nucleotides not matched to a gene: 11. Combining the CDR3 with reference TRBV7-9 and TRBJ2-3 gives the whole variable domain DTGVSQNPRHKITKRGQNVTFRCDPISEHNRLYWYRQTLGQGPEFLTYFQNEAQLEKSRLLSDRFSAERPKGSFSTLEIQRTEQGDSAMYLCASSLRSGREFTDTQYFGPGTRLTVL.

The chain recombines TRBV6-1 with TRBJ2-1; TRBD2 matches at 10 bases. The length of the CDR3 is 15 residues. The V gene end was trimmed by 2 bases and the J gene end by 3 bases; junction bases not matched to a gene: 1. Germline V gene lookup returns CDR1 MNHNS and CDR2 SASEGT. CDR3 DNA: TGTGCCAGCAGTGAACTAGCGGGAGACTACAATGAGCAGTTCTTC. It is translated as CASSELAGDYNEQFF.

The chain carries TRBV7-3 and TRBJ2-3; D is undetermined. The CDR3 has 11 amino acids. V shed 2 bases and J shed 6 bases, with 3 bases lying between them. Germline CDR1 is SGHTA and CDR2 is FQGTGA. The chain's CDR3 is CASSLADTQYF. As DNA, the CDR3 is TGTGCCAGCAGCTTAGCGGATACGCAGTATTTT.

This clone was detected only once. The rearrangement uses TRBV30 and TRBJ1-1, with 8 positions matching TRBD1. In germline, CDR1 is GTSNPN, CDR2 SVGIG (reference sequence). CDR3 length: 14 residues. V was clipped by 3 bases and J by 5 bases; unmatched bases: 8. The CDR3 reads CAWSGQGGGTEAFF. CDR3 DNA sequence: TGTGCCTGGAGCGGACAGGGAGGAGGGACTGAAGCTTTCTTT. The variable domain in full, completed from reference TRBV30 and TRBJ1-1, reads SQTIHQWPATLVQPVGSPLSLECTVEGTSNPNLYWYRQAAGRGLQLLFYSVGIGQISSEVPQNLSASRPQDRQFILSSKKLLLSDSGFYLCAWSGQGGGTEAFFGQGTRLTVV.

Written as DNA, the CDR3 is TGTGCCAGCAGTTTAAGAGGGGGAGGCAATCAGCCCCAGCATTTT. Translating it yields CASSLRGGGNQPQHF. The chain carries TRBV28 and TRBJ1-5; D is perhaps TRBD1 (6 bases). The CDR3 is made up of 15 amino acids. Germline V gene sequence: CDR1 MDHEN, CDR2 SYDVKM. V was shortened by 2 bases and J by 2 bases, with 10 bases between the two germline ends.

Here the CDR3 DNA reads TGTGCCAGCAGCTCGGGTTGGGATGAGCAGTTCTTC. Translated: CASSSGWDEQFF. The genes are TRBV7-9 and TRBJ2-1; D gene ambiguous. V gave up 4 bases and J gave up 8 bases, with 9 bases separating them. Germline V gene lookup returns CDR1 SEHNR and CDR2 FQNEAQ (reference sequence). CDR3 size: 12 residues.

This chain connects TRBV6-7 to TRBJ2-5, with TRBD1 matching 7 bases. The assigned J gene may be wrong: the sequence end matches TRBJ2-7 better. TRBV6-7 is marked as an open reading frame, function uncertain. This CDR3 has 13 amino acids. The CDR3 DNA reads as TGTGCCAACCGACCGGGACAGTTATACGAGCAGTACTTC. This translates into CANRPGQLYEQYF.

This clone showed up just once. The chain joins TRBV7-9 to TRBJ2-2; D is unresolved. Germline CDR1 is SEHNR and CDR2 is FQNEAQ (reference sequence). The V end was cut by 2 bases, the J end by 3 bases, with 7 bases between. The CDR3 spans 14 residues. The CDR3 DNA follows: TGTGCCAGCAGCTTACAGGCAGACACCGGGGAGCTGTTTTTT. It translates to CASSLQADTGELFF.

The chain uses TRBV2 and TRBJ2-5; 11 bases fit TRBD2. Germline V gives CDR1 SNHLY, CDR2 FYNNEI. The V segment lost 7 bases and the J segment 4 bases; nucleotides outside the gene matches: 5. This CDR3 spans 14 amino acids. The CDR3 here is CASTDLAGGETQYF. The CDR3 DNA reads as TGTGCCAGCACCGACCTAGCGGGAGGAGAGACCCAGTACTTC.

The CDR3 reads CSAGLEETQYF. The CDR3 bases are TGCAGTGCAGGACTAGAGGAGACCCAGTACTTC. This chain joins TRBV20-1 and TRBJ2-5; 7 nucleotides line up with TRBD2. Trimming at V came to 6 bases and at J to 5 bases, leaving 3 bases not matched to a gene. The CDR3 runs to 11 residues. Germline CDR1 reads DFQATT; CDR2 reads SNEGSKA (reference sequence).

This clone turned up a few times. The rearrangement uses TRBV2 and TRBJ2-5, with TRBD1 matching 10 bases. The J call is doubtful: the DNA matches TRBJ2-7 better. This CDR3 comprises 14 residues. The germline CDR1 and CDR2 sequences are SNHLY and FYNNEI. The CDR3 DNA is TGTGCCAGCACGGGACAGGGGCCGACGTACGAGCAGTACTTC. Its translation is CASTGQGPTYEQYF.